The clone carrying this T cell receptor (beta chain) was recorded a few times. MiXCR, run by TCRdb on the reads, gives a single entry per CDR3 protein. The sample has a few hundred thousand distinct CDR3 sequences, roughly 29% seen once. The record originates from a study of T cell repertoires in cytomegalovirus infection. This CDR3 has 11 residues. The V gene lost 5 bases and the J gene lost 4 bases, with 7 bases spanning the gap. CDR1 and CDR2 from the germline V gene are DFQATT and SNEGSKA (reference sequence). This clonotype was obtained from a human donor in good health (CMV status not recorded). Some clones in this sample may be carry-over from other donors' samples. The V and J genes are TRBV20-1 and TRBJ2-3; D uncertain. The sequencing input was PBMCs. The CDR3 DNA follows: TGCAGTGCTCCAAGGTCAGATACGCAGTATTTT. Residues: CSAPRSDTQYF.